This T cell receptor (beta chain) was identified in a study of blood T cell repertoires in COVID-19. There are 16 residues in the CDR3. The germline V gene has CDR1 SGHRS and CDR2 YFSETQ. Between the trimmed V and J ends, which lost 0 bases and 1 base, there was a span of 10 bases. Per the study methods: Cell counts per sample came from amplifying reference gene primers. The table came from immunoSEQ multiplex PCR; TCRdb's copy has only in-frame clones and leaves some out. D and trimming were read from the DNA, whereas the V and J calls and clone size are those reported in that table. The data show tens of thousands of clones, with more than 65% seen just once and 8.8% held by the top ten.

Sequences were obtained from peripheral blood. This sequence was found in a woman in her 70s with acute or convalescent COVID-19. The chain links TRBV5-1 to TRBJ2-2, with D hard to call. The CDR3, as DNA: TGCGCCAGCAGCTTGGAGACTCCGGGGAACACCGGGGAGCTGTTTTTT. This encodes CASSLETPGNTGELFF.